One sample yielded the 28 T cell receptor beta chains listed below, sequenced in a study of identical twins. MiXCR, applied by TCRdb to the 5' RACE reads, yields one record per CDR3 protein. Of about 220,000 distinct CDR3 sequences detected, around 8% appear once; the ten largest clones hold less than 2%. This same sample was also part of a study on yellow fever vaccine responses in identical twins.

Sequencing was done on a sample of memory (CD45RO+) T cells sorted from blood. The receptors were sampled from a woman aged 18-30 years in good health.

This clonotype was found many times. Here the CDR3 DNA reads TGTGCCAGCAGTTTATTTAGCAATGAGCAGTTCTTC. Translated, it gives CASSLFSNEQFF. The chain links TRBV12-3 or TRBV12-4 to TRBJ2-1; unclear D gene. The CDR3 has 12 residues. V lost 2 bases, J lost 6 bases, and 5 bases lay in between.

This sequence joins TRBV29-1 and TRBJ2-7, with D possibly being TRBD1 or TRBD2 (5 bases each). Germline CDR1 is SQVTM and CDR2 is ANQGSEA. The ends were cut back, 4 bases at V and 9 bases at J, with 19 bases in the middle. The CDR3 length is 13 residues. CDR3 region: CSVGSGQVGGQYF. As DNA, the CDR3 is TGCAGCGTTGGGTCCGGGCAGGTTGGGGGGCAGTACTTC.

This clonotype has at least ten counts. CDR3 in amino acids: CASSPSTGGYGYTF. The CDR3 nucleotides are TGTGCCAGCAGCCCCTCCACGGGAGGCTATGGCTACACCTTC. This sequence joins TRBV12-3 or TRBV12-4 and TRBJ1-2; D call uncertain. This CDR3 contains 14 residues. V lost 6 bases, J lost 4 bases, and 15 bases lay in between.

The chain links TRBV29-1 to TRBJ1-3; D remains ambiguous. CDR3 length: 13 amino acids. Trimming pared 4 bases from V and 0 bases from J, leaving 7 bases between. From germline, CDR1 is SQVTM and CDR2 ANQGSEA. The chain's CDR3 is CSVVYNSGNTIYF. DNA for the CDR3: TGCAGCGTTGTATATAACTCTGGAAACACCATATATTTT.

The table lists this clonotype with many counts. The gene calls are TRBV7-2 and TRBJ2-3; perhaps TRBD2 as D (5 bases). Germline V gene lookup returns CDR1 SGHTA and CDR2 FQGNSA. This CDR3 is 13 amino acids long. The V and J ends lost 4 bases and 5 bases respectively, with 10 bases between them. CDR3 bases: TGTGCCAGCAGCTCGGAGGTCAAAGATACGCAGTATTTT. It yields the protein CASSSEVKDTQYF.

The chain joins TRBV5-8 to TRBJ2-6; no firm D call. The CDR3 has 16 amino acids. Germline CDR1 reads SGHTS; CDR2 reads YDEGEE. V gave up 8 bases and J gave up 0 bases, with 15 bases separating them. The CDR3 sequence: CASGSNGGSGANVLTF. The DNA for the CDR3 is TGTGCCAGTGGTTCAAATGGTGGCTCTGGGGCCAACGTCCTGACTTTC.

This clonotype was seen a handful of times. V and J are TRBV12-3 or TRBV12-4 and TRBJ1-4; D unclear. V was cut by 1 base and J by 10 bases, with 7 bases left in between. The CDR3 sequence is 12 residues long. The CDR3 is CASSLVERKLFF. CDR3 DNA sequence: TGTGCCAGCAGTTTAGTAGAGAGAAAACTGTTTTTT.

This chain connects TRBV3-1 to TRBJ2-5, with TRBD2 as a possible D gene (5 bases). The CDR3 is 15 amino acids. Trimming shortened V by 4 bases and J by 8 bases, and 20 bases separated the two germline ends. The germline V gene has CDR1 LGHDT and CDR2 YNNKEL (reference sequence). In nucleotides, the CDR3 is TGTGCCAGCAGCCCGCGACACGGGTCTAGCTTAACCCAGTACTTC. It encodes CASSPRHGSSLTQYF.

This clonotype is medium-sized (0.01 to 0.1%). This chain joins TRBV25-1 and TRBJ2-1, with D tentatively TRBD2 (6 bases). The CDR3 spans 11 residues. Germline V gene data show CDR1 as MGHDK and CDR2 as SYGVNS. Trimming removed 8 bases at V and 10 bases at J, with 12 bases between. Here the CDR3 DNA reads TGTGCCAGCGGTTATCGGGGGGAGCAGTTCTTC. This encodes CASGYRGEQFF.

There are many counts of this clonotype. This chain connects TRBV6-2 or TRBV6-3 to TRBJ2-2; D gene unclear. Germline CDR1 and CDR2: MNHEY and SVGEGT. Trimming removed 8 bases at V and 5 bases at J, with 15 bases between. The CDR3 length is 14 residues. This CDR3 reads CASGRAAATGELFF. In nucleotides, the CDR3 is TGTGCCAGCGGAAGGGCGGCAGCTACCGGGGAGCTGTTTTTT.

This clonotype was recorded a few times. The V call is TRBV19, the J call TRBJ1-5; D uncertain. V was cut by 7 bases and J by 0 bases, with 10 bases left in between. The germline CDR1 and CDR2 sequences are LNHDA and SQIVND (reference sequence). The CDR3 is made up of 14 amino acids. The CDR3 DNA is TGTGCCAGTAAGGAGGGAGGTAGCAATCAGCCCCAGCATTTT. It codes for CASKEGGSNQPQHF. Full variable domain (missing parts from reference TRBV19 and TRBJ1-5): DGGITQSPKYLFRKEGQNVTLSCEQNLNHDAMYWYRQDPGQGLRLIYYSQIVNDFQKGDIAEGYSVSREKKESFPLTVTSAQKNPTAFYLCASKEGGSNQPQHFGDGTRLSIL.

This clonotype was seen a handful of times. The chain is built from TRBV4-2 and TRBJ1-1, with D uncertain. Germline lookup yields CDR1 LGHNA and CDR2 YNFKEQ. The CDR3 covers 15 residues. V shed 0 bases and J shed 1 base, with 9 bases lying between them. The DNA for the CDR3 is TGTGCCAGCAGCCAAGATTGGACGGCGAACACTGAAGCTTTCTTT. Its protein is CASSQDWTANTEAFF.

This clonotype was seen ten or more times. The chain joins TRBV28 to TRBJ2-7; 7 bases match TRBD1. The CDR3 extends over 14 amino acids. Germline V lookup: CDR1 MDHEN, CDR2 SYDVKM. With V trimmed by 5 bases and J by 2 bases, 6 bases remained unmatched. The DNA of the CDR3 is TGTGCCAGCAGTCACTACAGGGGACCCTACGAGCAGTACTTC. Translated, it gives CASSHYRGPYEQYF.

The chain employs TRBV6-1 and TRBJ2-7; D call uncertain. V gave up 4 bases and J gave up 2 bases, with 9 bases separating them. The CDR3 contains 13 residues. The V gene's germline CDR1 is MNHNS and CDR2 SASEGT. The CDR3 nucleotides are TGTGCCAGCAGTGTGGAACGTACCTACGAGCAGTACTTC. Its translation is CASSVERTYEQYF.

In its sample, this clonotype was seen many times. The chain is built from TRBV7-9 and TRBJ2-1, with D perhaps matching TRBD2 (5 bases). V lost 8 bases and J 0 bases, leaving 14 bases between the germline ends. This CDR3 is built from 15 residues. Germline V CDR1 and CDR2: SEHNR, FQNEAQ (reference sequence). This CDR3 is CASQTAGFSYNEQFF. CDR3 DNA: TGTGCCAGCCAAACGGCGGGCTTCTCCTACAATGAGCAGTTCTTC.

This clonotype was seen at least ten times. The chain links TRBV4-3 to TRBJ2-4; D not certain. CDR3 length: 15 residues. CDR1 is LGHNA and CDR2 is YSLEER in the germline V gene. Trimming cost V 4 bases and J 0 bases, with 10 bases left between them. The CDR3 nucleotides read TGCGCCAGCAGCCCCGACATTCTAGCCAAAAACATTCAGTACTTC. This encodes CASSPDILAKNIQYF.

This clonotype was seen a handful of times. The chain uses TRBV7-2 and TRBJ2-7; D ambiguous. V lost 4 bases and J 5 bases, leaving 12 bases between the germline ends. Germline V gives CDR1 SGHTA, CDR2 FQGNSA. CDR3 length: 13 amino acids. CDR3 DNA: TGTGCCAGCAGCTCAGTTTGGTTCGACGAGCAGTACTTC. Protein sequence: CASSSVWFDEQYF.

This clonotype showed up just a few times. The chain combines TRBV19 with TRBJ2-3; TRBD1 matches at 7 bases. The CDR3 covers 14 residues. Germline V gene data show CDR1 as LNHDA and CDR2 as SQIVND (reference sequence). The V gene end was trimmed by 5 bases and the J gene end by 6 bases; junction bases not matched to a gene: 8. In DNA form, the CDR3 reads TGTGCCAGTAGTTTAAACAGGGGAGCGGATACGCAGTATTTT. Translating it yields CASSLNRGADTQYF.

This clonotype was counted a single time. The chain combines TRBV27 with TRBJ1-1; D is unclear. V lost 7 bases and J 1 base, leaving 16 bases between the germline ends. CDR3 length: 15 residues. Germline V gene lookup returns CDR1 MNHEY and CDR2 SMNVEV (reference sequence). CDR3 sequence (DNA): TGTGCCAGCACCTCCACGGACGGGTCGAACACTGAAGCTTTCTTT. This translates into CASTSTDGSNTEAFF.

This clonotype was detected ten times or more. V is TRBV10-3 and J is TRBJ1-6; D unresolved. Trimming shortened V by 0 bases and J by 5 bases, and 8 bases separated the two germline ends. The CDR3 runs to 15 residues. Per germline, CDR1 ENHRY and CDR2 SYGVKD. This CDR3 reads CAISESNSDNSPLHF. The CDR3 nucleotides read TGTGCCATCAGTGAGTCGAATTCTGATAATTCACCCCTCCACTTT.

This chain joins TRBV5-8 and TRBJ2-5, with D unclear. The length of the CDR3 is 14 residues. Deletions cut 1 base from V and 5 bases from J, with 12 bases between. CDR1 is SGHTS and CDR2 is YDEGEE in the germline V gene. DNA of the CDR3: TGTGCCAGCAGCTTGTTGGCACCTCCGGAGACCCAGTACTTC. Amino acids: CASSLLAPPETQYF.

This clonotype was picked up many times. The V gene is TRBV4-3, the J gene TRBJ2-3, with 10 nucleotides matching TRBD2. V lost 2 bases and J lost 6; bases outside the gene matches: 11. The V gene's germline CDR1 is LGHNA and CDR2 YSLEER. The CDR3 sequence is 17 residues long. The CDR3 loop is CASSQSWGLAGDDTQYF. CDR3 nucleotide sequence: TGCGCCAGCAGCCAATCCTGGGGGCTAGCGGGAGACGATACGCAGTATTTT.

This clonotype appeared many times. The rearrangement joins TRBV20-1 to TRBJ1-5; 8 bases fit TRBD1. After removal of 3 bases from V and 3 bases from J, the junction contained 7 bases not matched to a gene. The CDR3 has 15 residues. CDR1 DFQATT and CDR2 SNEGSKA come from the germline V gene (reference sequence). Here the CDR3 DNA reads TGCAGTGCTAGGCGGACAGGGCTTTCCAATCAGCCCCAGCATTTT. Translated: CSARRTGLSNQPQHF.

Many counts were recorded for this clonotype. The V call is TRBV5-1, the J call TRBJ2-1, with a weak D call TRBD2 (6 bases). CDR1 and CDR2 (germline): SGHRS, YFSETQ. This CDR3 region has 14 residues. V lost 0 bases to trimming and J lost 9 bases, with 13 bases between them. CDR3 nucleotides: TGCGCCAGCAGCTTGGCGGGGGAGAATGGTGAGCAGTTCTTC. Protein sequence: CASSLAGENGEQFF.

The sample holds a few counts of this clonotype. This chain links TRBV7-9 with TRBJ2-1; a possible D gene is TRBD2 (6 bases). Trimming removed 11 bases at V and 8 bases at J, with 10 bases between. In germline, CDR1 is SEHNR, CDR2 FQNEAQ (reference sequence). The CDR3 covers 10 residues. CDR3 nucleotides: TGTGCCGGAGGGGCCTATGAGCAGTTCTTC. Translation gives CAGGAYEQFF.

There are a few counts of this clonotype. The chain recombines TRBV28 with TRBJ2-1, with 8 bases fitting TRBD2. V shed 8 bases and J 6 bases; nucleotides not matched to a gene: 12. The CDR3 extends over 15 amino acids. In germline, CDR1 is MDHEN, CDR2 SYDVKM. The CDR3 bases are TGTGCCAGCGGTCGGGCGGGACTAGGATCCAATGAGCAGTTCTTC. It translates to CASGRAGLGSNEQFF.

V and J are TRBV30 and TRBJ1-2; D gene uncertain. The germline V gene encodes CDR1 GTSNPN and CDR2 SVGIG (reference sequence). CDR3 length: 12 residues. V was pared by 2 bases and J by 0 bases, with 4 bases between. Here the CDR3 reads CAWSTANYGYTF. As DNA, the CDR3 is TGTGCCTGGAGTACCGCTAACTATGGCTACACCTTC.

This clonotype was observed a handful of times. Relative to the germline gene, one junction end is altered; a read error may explain this. This chain uses TRBV7-7 with TRBJ2-1; D may be TRBD1 (5 bases). This CDR3 contains 15 residues. CDR1 is SSHAT and CDR2 is FNYEAQ in the germline V gene (reference sequence). The CDR3 DNA follows: TGTGCTAGCAGCAATCGGTGGGGCGTTGAGAATGAGCAGTTCTTC. Translation gives CASSNRWGVENEQFF.